The 20 T cell receptor beta chains below were found in one sample sequenced in a study of OX40 agonist ivuxolimab in advanced cancers. Profiling relied on immunoSEQ multiplex PCR, and the TCRdb table lists in-frame clones only, not all of them. This sample has roughly 53,000 clones, with more than 70% found just once. This specimen was CD4+ or CD8+ T cells sorted from blood, taken in a trial of the OX40 agonist ivuxolimab. Every receptor here comes from an adult with an advanced solid tumor such as melanoma, head and neck, liver or kidney cancer.

The chain combines TRBV5-4 with TRBJ2-5; TRBD2 matches at 8 bases. V shed 4 bases and J 1 base; nucleotides not matched to a gene: 3. Germline V CDR1 and CDR2: SGHNT, YYREEE (reference sequence). CDR3 size: 14 residues. The CDR3 bases are TGTGCCAGCAGCCTTAGCGGGATCCAAGAGACCCAGTACTTC. Translated: CASSLSGIQETQYF.

The rearrangement links TRBV4-1 to TRBJ2-1; D gene ambiguous. The germline V and J ends were trimmed by 4 bases and 6 bases, with 16 bases remaining between them. The CDR3 runs 15 residues. Germline CDR1 and CDR2: MGHRA and YSYEKL. In nucleotides, the CDR3 is TGCGCCAGCAGCCTGGAAGGGTTTTCGGGCAATGAGCAGTTCTTC. It specifies CASSLEGFSGNEQFF.

The V and J genes are TRBV7-3 and TRBJ2-3; 8 nucleotides line up with TRBD2. CDR1 and CDR2 (germline): SGHTA, FQGTGA. There are 15 residues in the CDR3. Germline trimming cut 4 bases from V and 2 bases from J; bases unmatched to any gene: 5. CDR3 DNA sequence: TGTGCCAGCAGCTCTATAGCGGGATCCACAGATACGCAGTATTTT. Its protein product is CASSSIAGSTDTQYF.

The chain links TRBV6-5 to TRBJ1-1; D unresolved. V was cut by 10 bases and J by 3 bases, with 9 bases left in between. CDR3 length: 11 residues. In germline, CDR1 is MNHEY, CDR2 SVGAGI. The CDR3 loop is CAIMRDTEAFF. CDR3 nucleotides: TGTGCCATAATGAGGGACACTGAAGCTTTCTTT.

This clone was counted a few times. The chain joins TRBV18 to TRBJ1-6, with 9 bases that match TRBD1. This CDR3 spans 14 amino acids. J lost 10 bases, V lost 4 bases, and 5 bases had no gene match. CDR1 and CDR2 (germline): KGHSH, LQKENI. In DNA, the CDR3 is TGTGCCAGCTCACTACAGGGGGCAGACTCACCCCTCCACTTT. Translation: CASSLQGADSPLHF.

The V and J genes are TRBV5-6 and TRBJ2-7; the match to TRBD2 covers 7 bases. The CDR3 loop spans 13 amino acids. Germline lookup yields CDR1 SGHDT and CDR2 YYEEEE. V shed 3 bases, J shed 8 bases, and the junction held 8 bases outside the gene matches. This CDR3 is CASSYGGFEQQYF. The CDR3 DNA reads TGTGCCAGCAGCTACGGGGGGTTTGAACAGCAGTACTTC.

V usage is TRBV18 and J usage is TRBJ2-3; no definite D call. This CDR3 region has 11 residues. V was clipped by 6 bases and J by 5 bases, with 6 bases between them. The germline gives CDR1 KGHSH, CDR2 LQKENI. In DNA, the CDR3 is TGTGCCAGCTCCTGGGGAGATACGCAGTATTTT. It encodes CASSWGDTQYF.

This clone was picked up a small number of times. The gene calls are TRBV5-1 and TRBJ1-1; no clear D gene. The CDR3 has 12 amino acids. Per germline, CDR1 SGHRS and CDR2 YFSETQ. With 5 bases removed from V and 2 bases from J, the gap between germline ends came to 7 bases. The CDR3 nucleotides are TGCGCCAGCAGGTCGGGCAACACTGAAGCTTTCTTT. It is translated as CASRSGNTEAFF.

The chain uses TRBV2 and TRBJ1-4; tentative D call: TRBD1 (6 bases). Deletions cut 0 bases from V and 8 bases from J, with 16 bases between. Germline CDR1 and CDR2: SNHLY and FYNNEI. The CDR3 runs 16 residues. CDR3 amino acids: CASSEAVGGRSEKLFF. CDR3 bases: TGTGCCAGCAGTGAAGCGGTGGGGGGGCGCTCAGAAAAACTGTTTTTT.

This chain links TRBV7-2 with TRBJ1-1; 9 positions agree with TRBD1. Germline V lookup: CDR1 SGHTA, CDR2 FQGNSA. J gave up 5 bases and V 4 bases, and 14 bases lay outside the gene matches. CDR3 length: 17 amino acids. The CDR3, as DNA: TGTGCCAGCAGCTCGTCGGGGACAGGGTTGGTGGGGACTGAAGCTTTCTTT. This translates into CASSSSGTGLVGTEAFF.

The chain recombines TRBV7-8 with TRBJ2-5; 9 nucleotides agree with TRBD2. CDR3 size: 14 residues. Germline V CDR1 and CDR2: SGHVS, FQNEAQ. Losses at the gene ends were 5 bases for V and 4 bases for J; bases not matched to a gene: 5. CDR3: CASSQGRGGETQYF. The CDR3 DNA reads TGTGCCAGCAGCCAGGGGCGGGGGGGAGAGACCCAGTACTTC.

The rearrangement uses TRBV7-2 and TRBJ2-7, with 14 bases lining up with TRBD2. The CDR3 spans 16 residues. The trim removed 5 bases at V and 7 bases at J, leaving 10 bases unmatched. Germline V CDR1 and CDR2: SGHTA, FQGNSA. This CDR3 reads CASSPRTSGGLGEQYF. CDR3 coding DNA: TGTGCCAGCAGCCCCCGGACTAGCGGGGGGTTGGGAGAGCAGTACTTC.

The genes are TRBV6-6 and TRBJ2-7; 8 nucleotides agree with TRBD2. V gave up 5 bases and J gave up 11 bases; unmatched junction bases: 11. Germline assignment: CDR1 MNHNY and CDR2 SVGAGI (reference sequence). This CDR3 is built from 13 residues. Written as DNA, the CDR3 is TGTGCCAGCAGTCCACCGGGGACTAGTAAGGAGTACTTC. Translated, it gives CASSPPGTSKEYF.

The chain joins TRBV28 to TRBJ2-5; possible D gene TRBD2, 6 bases. The CDR3 runs 12 residues. The V and J ends lost 4 bases and 5 bases respectively, with 8 bases between them. CDR1 is MDHEN, CDR2 SYDVKM, per germline. In DNA form, the CDR3 reads TGTGCCAGCAGTTCTAGCGTGGAGACCCAGTACTTC. Amino acids: CASSSSVETQYF.

This chain connects TRBV4-3 to TRBJ2-6, with D possibly TRBD2 on 6 matching bases. V was pared by 4 bases and J by 1 base, with 11 bases between. The length of the CDR3 is 16 residues. In germline, CDR1 is LGHNA, CDR2 YSLEER. The CDR3, as DNA: TGCGCCAGCAGCCGGGGGGACGGATCTGGGGCCAACGTCCTGACTTTC. Residues: CASSRGDGSGANVLTF.

The chain employs TRBV2 and TRBJ1-5; 7 nucleotides align to TRBD1. V shed 6 bases, J shed 2 bases, and the junction held 10 bases outside the gene matches. The CDR3 has 16 residues. The germline CDR1 and CDR2 sequences are SNHLY and FYNNEI. This CDR3 is CASRALDREGNQPQHF. The CDR3 nucleotides are TGTGCCAGCAGGGCCCTAGACAGGGAAGGCAATCAGCCCCAGCATTTT. The full variable domain, its missing parts supplied by reference TRBV2 and TRBJ1-5, is EPEVTQTPSHQVTQMGQEVILRCVPISNHLYFYWYRQILGQKVEFLVSFYNNEISEKSEIFDDQFSVERPDGSNFTLKIRSTKLEDSAMYFCASRALDREGNQPQHFGDGTRLSIL.

This clone has only a few counts. The chain is built from TRBV5-8 and TRBJ1-1; TRBD1 is a possible D gene (5 bases). Between the trimmed V and J ends, which lost 1 base and 4 bases, there was a span of 8 bases. The V gene's germline CDR1 is SGHTS and CDR2 YDEGEE. The CDR3 has 13 amino acids. The DNA for the CDR3 is TGTGCCAGCAGCTTGTGGGGGTTCACTGAAGCTTTCTTT. The encoded protein is CASSLWGFTEAFF. The full variable domain, with the rest looked up from reference TRBV5-8 and TRBJ1-1, is EAGVTQSPTHLIKTRGQQATLRCSPISGHTSVYWYQQALGLGLQFLLWYDEGEERNRGNFPPRFSGRQFPNYSSELNVNALELEDSALYLCASSLWGFTEAFFGQGTRLTVV.

The J gene is TRBJ2-5, the V gene TRBV5-4; weak D call: TRBD2 (5 bases). V was cut by 3 bases and J by 4 bases, with 16 bases left in between. CDR3 length: 15 amino acids. CDR1 and CDR2 (germline): SGHNT, YYREEE (reference sequence). The CDR3 DNA is TGTGCCAGCAGCTCCCGGGGAGAATCTACAGAGACCCAGTACTTC. It specifies CASSSRGESTETQYF.

This clone was counted a single time. The CDR3 region is CASSVQMNTEAFF. The CDR3 DNA follows: TGTGCCAGCAGCGTGCAGATGAACACTGAAGCTTTCTTT. V is TRBV5-5 and J is TRBJ1-1; D uncertain. V shed 4 bases and J shed 0 bases, with 7 bases lying between them. The CDR3 has 13 amino acids. The germline V gene has CDR1 SGHKS and CDR2 YYEKEE (reference sequence).

This sequence joins TRBV6-4 and TRBJ2-2, with D hard to call. The CDR3 loop spans 15 amino acids. V shed 2 bases and J shed 2 bases, with 9 bases lying between them. Germline CDR1 and CDR2: MRHNA and SNTAGT. CDR3 in amino acids: CASSDGDTNTGELFF. The CDR3 region has the DNA TGTGCCAGCAGTGACGGAGACACAAACACCGGGGAGCTGTTTTTT.